The rows below give T cell receptor beta chains drawn from one sample of a study of cytotoxic CD8 clonotypes in ibrutinib-treated CLL. The table came from immunoSEQ multiplex PCR; TCRdb's copy has only in-frame clones and leaves some out. Among about 50,000 clones listed, roughly three fifths were seen once. This specimen consisted of PBMCs, obtained after 24 months of ibrutinib treatment. Receptor source: a human donor with chronic lymphocytic leukemia. Both conserved end residues are part of each CDR3. Fields, in order: D gene, J gene, clone size, V gene, CDR3 DNA, CDR3 protein. The D gene is left open where the match is weak. Where a row states a size, it is once, few, many or the class of an expanded clone; other rows omit it.

- | TRBJ2-3 | - | TRBV10-3 | TGTGCCATCAGTGGACTCCGAGGGGGGAGCACAGATACGCAGTATTTT | CAISGLRGGSTDTQYF
- | TRBJ2-7 | - | TRBV2 | TGTGCCAGCAGTGAAGGAACGCAGGGTTTATACTACGAGCAGTACTTC | CASSEGTQGLYYEQYF
- | TRBJ1-2 | - | TRBV18 | TGTGCCAGCTCATCTGGACCTTCTAACTATGGCTACACCTTC | CASSSGPSNYGYTF
- | TRBJ1-4 | - | TRBV7-9 | TGTGCCAGCAACGAGGGGGGAGAAAAACTGTTTTTT | CASNEGGEKLFF
- | TRBJ1-3 | few | TRBV11-3 | TGTGCCAGCAGCTTGGGGGGACTCGGGGGAAACACCATATATTTT | CASSLGGLGGNTIYF
- | TRBJ1-1 | - | TRBV27 | TGTGCCAGCAGTTTGGTCTCAGGCACTGAAGCTTTCTTT | CASSLVSGTEAFF
TRBD1 | TRBJ1-1 | - | TRBV29-1 | TGCAGCGCACACAGGGGTGGGAGAACTGAAGCTTTCTTT | CSAHRGGRTEAFF
TRBD2 | TRBJ2-3 | - | TRBV19 | TGTGCCAGTAGTATCAGGCTAGCGGGGGACACAGATACGCAGTATTTT | CASSIRLAGDTDTQYF
- | TRBJ1-4 | medium-sized | TRBV7-9 | TGTGCCAGCAGCCCTCGGGGGGGGGCAGGTAATGAAAAACTGTTTTTT | CASSPRGGAGNEKLFF
TRBD1 | TRBJ1-3 | - | TRBV19 | TGTGCCAGCCGGGACAGGCGAAGGTCTGGAAACACCATATATTTT | CASRDRRRSGNTIYF
- | TRBJ1-2 | - | TRBV20-1 | TGCAGTGCAGGCAGGGCGGGTGGCTACACCTTC | CSAGRAGGYTF
TRBD1 | TRBJ2-2 | many | TRBV4-1 | TGCGCCAGCAGTTACAGACAGGGGATGGGGGCCGGGGAGCTGTTTTTT | CASSYRQGMGAGELFF
TRBD1 | TRBJ1-1 | few | TRBV4-2 | TGTGCCAGCAGCCTCCGGGACAGTGGGGACACTGAAGCTTTCTTT | CASSLRDSGDTEAFF
- | TRBJ2-5 | few | TRBV29-1 | TGCAGCGTCGGCACCACGGAGACCCAGTACTTC | CSVGTTETQYF
TRBD2 | TRBJ2-1 | - | TRBV6-1 | TGTGCCAGCACCGTGGGGCTAGCGGGGGCGCAGGAGCAGTTCTTC | CASTVGLAGAQEQFF
TRBD2 | TRBJ2-3 | - | TRBV11-2 | TGTGCCAGCAGCCGACTAGCGGGGGCCGAGAGCACAGATACGCAGTATTTT | CASSRLAGAESTDTQYF
TRBD1 | TRBJ2-3 | - | TRBV5-1 | TGCGCCAGCAGCTTGGGGGACAGGGACACAGATACGCAGTATTTT | CASSLGDRDTDTQYF
- | TRBJ2-7 | - | TRBV11-2 | TGTGCCAGCAGCTTCTGGGAGGCACAGAACTACGAGCAGTACTTC | CASSFWEAQNYEQYF
TRBD1 | TRBJ2-5 | few | TRBV11-2 | TGTGCCAGCAGCTCCGGGACAGGGGTAATCGAGACCCAGTACTTC | CASSSGTGVIETQYF
- | TRBJ1-2 | - | TRBV6-6 | TGTGCCAGCAGTATTTCAGGGGATGGCTACACCTTC | CASSISGDGYTF
- | TRBJ1-2 | few | TRBV18 | TGTGCCAGCTCACCAAGACAGGTATATGGCTACACCTTC | CASSPRQVYGYTF
TRBD1 | TRBJ2-5 | - | TRBV5-4 | TGTGCCAGCAGCCTGGGACAGGGAGAGACCCAGTACTTC | CASSLGQGETQYF
TRBD1 | TRBJ1-1 | - | TRBV20-1 | TGCAGTGCCCGGGGACAGTTTGAAGCTTTCTTT | CSARGQFEAFF
- | TRBJ2-3 | few | TRBV10-2 | TGCGCCACCCGTTCCCCCCAGGGGATAGCAGATACGCAGTATTTT | CATRSPQGIADTQYF
TRBD1 | TRBJ1-2 | - | TRBV28 | TGTGCCAGCAGGCAGGGGGGTTGGGATGGCTACACCTTC | CASRQGGWDGYTF
TRBD1 | TRBJ1-4 | - | TRBV6-5 | TGTGCCAGCAGTTACACTACAGGGGTGGGTGAAAAACTGTTTTTT | CASSYTTGVGEKLFF
TRBD1 | TRBJ1-5 | few | TRBV19 | TGTGCCAGTAGTATAAAGGGGACAGGGTCGGGTCAGCCCCAGCATTTT | CASSIKGTGSGQPQHF
TRBD2 | TRBJ2-2 | many | TRBV5-4 | TGTGCCAGCAGCTTGAGCGCGGGGGGGACCACCGGGGAGCTGTTTTTT | CASSLSAGGTTGELFF
- | TRBJ2-1 | - | TRBV5-8 | TGTGCCAGCAGCTTTTGGGGCTACAATGAGCAGTTCTTC | CASSFWGYNEQFF
TRBD1 | TRBJ2-2 | medium-sized | TRBV2 | TGTGCCAGCAGTGTCCGCCGGGACAGGGGGAACACCGGGGAGCTGTTTTTT | CASSVRRDRGNTGELFF
- | TRBJ1-2 | - | TRBV11-2 | TGTGCCAGCAGCCGAGGATACTATGGCTACACCTTC | CASSRGYYGYTF
- | TRBJ2-2 | few | TRBV13 | TGTGCCAGCAGCCCCCGGGCCGGGGAGCTGTTTTTT | CASSPRAGELFF
- | TRBJ2-5 | - | TRBV19 | TGTGCCAGTAGTTCGAGTTCACGGACCCAGTACTTC | CASSSSSRTQYF
- | TRBJ2-2 | - | TRBV6-5 | TGTGCCAGCAGTTACCGGGGACTGGCTGCCACCGGGGAGCTGTTTTTT | CASSYRGLAATGELFF
TRBD2 | TRBJ2-7 | few | TRBV6-1 | TGTGCCAGCACGGGAGGGACTAGCGGGGGGGCCCAGTACTTC | CASTGGTSGGAQYF
TRBD1 | TRBJ2-5 | - | TRBV5-1 | TGCGCCAGCAGCTTCAAGACAGGGGAAGAGACCCAGTACTTC | CASSFKTGEETQYF
TRBD2 | TRBJ2-5 | many | TRBV5-1 | TGCGCCAGCACCTTGGGGAGCGGGGGGGCCGAGAAGACCCAGTACTTC | CASTLGSGGAEKTQYF
- | TRBJ1-3 | - | TRBV15 | TGTGCCACCAGCAGAGTAGGCGGGGGGTCTGGAAACACCATATATTTT | CATSRVGGGSGNTIYF
TRBD1 | TRBJ1-1 | - | TRBV27 | TGTGCCAGCAGTCCCAGACAGGGAATGAACACTGAAGCTTTCTTT | CASSPRQGMNTEAFF
- | TRBJ2-5 | once | TRBV29-1 | TGCAGCGTTGGTCTGATCGGAGAGACCCAGTACTTC | CSVGLIGETQYF
TRBD1 | TRBJ1-5 | many | TRBV6-1 | TGTGCCAGCAGTGATCCAGGGACAGGGGGCTCTCGGAATCAGCCCCAGCATTTT | CASSDPGTGGSRNQPQHF
TRBD1 | TRBJ1-1 | - | TRBV6-6 | TGTGCCAGCAGTCACAGGGGTTTGAACACTGAAGCTTTCTTT | CASSHRGLNTEAFF
TRBD2 | TRBJ2-1 | - | TRBV7-6 | TGTGCCAGCAGCCGTCTAGCGGGGGCTTACAATGAGCAGTTCTTC | CASSRLAGAYNEQFF
TRBD1 | TRBJ1-2 | few | TRBV7-9 | TGTGCCAGCAGCCCGACAGGGTATGGCTACACCTTC | CASSPTGYGYTF
TRBD2 | TRBJ2-1 | - | TRBV11-1 | TGTGCCAGCAGCTTAACCGGGACTAGCGGCCTCAATGAGCAGTTCTTC | CASSLTGTSGLNEQFF
- | TRBJ2-7 | - | TRBV5-6 | TGTGCCAGCAGCTTCCGCTCACGGGGCTACGAGCAGTACTTC | CASSFRSRGYEQYF
- | TRBJ2-6 | - | TRBV5-1 | TGCGCCAGCAGCTTCAAGGGTGGGTCGTCTGGTGGGGCCAACGTCCTGACTTTC | CASSFKGGSSGGANVLTF
- | TRBJ1-2 | many | TRBV5-4 | TGTGCCAGCAGCAACCCCGGGGAATCCAACTATGGCTACACCTTC | CASSNPGESNYGYTF
TRBD2 | TRBJ2-7 | - | TRBV6-5 | TGTGCCAGCAGGCTGGGACTAGCGGGCCTCTACGAGCAGTACTTC | CASRLGLAGLYEQYF
- | TRBJ1-5 | - | TRBV19 | TGTGCCAGTAGTATAGCCTCCAATCAGCCCCAGCATTTT | CASSIASNQPQHF
- | TRBJ2-1 | - | TRBV7-9 | TGTGCCAGCAGCCCCTCGAGTGCGACAGCCTACAATGAGCAGTTCTTC | CASSPSSATAYNEQFF
TRBD2 | TRBJ2-3 | - | TRBV4-1 | TGCGCCAGCAGCCTAACCACTAGCGGGAGCACAGATACGCAGTATTTT | CASSLTTSGSTDTQYF
- | TRBJ1-2 | - | TRBV29-1 | TGCAGCGTTTATTTAGGCGAAGGCTTTCCTGGCTACACCTTC | CSVYLGEGFPGYTF
- | TRBJ1-6 | few | TRBV23-1 | TGCGCCAGCAGTCAATGTGCAGGAAGGGATAATTCACCCCTCCACTTT | CASSQCAGRDNSPLHF
- | TRBJ2-6 | - | TRBV19 | TGTGCCAGTAGCACCCCCTCTGGGGCCAACGTCCTGACTTTC | CASSTPSGANVLTF
- | TRBJ2-1 | few | TRBV5-1 | TGCGCCAGCAGCTTGGGGGGGTCTACCTACAATGAGCAGTTCTTC | CASSLGGSTYNEQFF